The 8 T cell receptor beta chains presented below share a single source sample, sequenced in a study of CD8 T cells in Susac syndrome. 0.5 to 1 ug RNA was reverse transcribed with random hexamers. TCRdb fed the immunoSEQ multiplex PCR reads into MiXCR, producing one record per CDR3 protein. The sample has 300,000 to 350,000 distinct CDR3 sequences, under 95% seen once; the top ten hold over 0.065%. Material for sequencing was CD4+ T cells from PBMCs. All receptors come from a human donor with multiple sclerosis.

A few counts support this clonotype. The chain couples TRBV6-5 to TRBJ2-1; D remains unclear. Trimming left V 5 bases short and J 3 bases short, with 14 bases between. The V gene's germline CDR1 is MNHEY and CDR2 SVGAGI. This CDR3 spans 15 amino acids. CDR3 protein: CASSPSRNYYNEQFF. CDR3 DNA sequence: TGTGCCAGCAGTCCGAGCCGGAATTACTACAATGAGCAGTTCTTC.

This chain uses TRBV5-1 with TRBJ1-1, with D tentatively TRBD1 (6 bases). Trimming shortened V by 6 bases and J by 0 bases, and 15 bases separated the two germline ends. Germline lookup yields CDR1 SGHRS and CDR2 YFSETQ. CDR3 length: 15 amino acids. CDR3 sequence: CASTLGGAVNTEAFF. The CDR3 DNA sequence: TGCGCCAGCACCCTGGGGGGGGCAGTGAACACTGAAGCTTTCTTT.

The chain employs TRBV20-1 and TRBJ1-5; D gene ambiguous. The CDR3 runs 14 residues. The V gene's germline CDR1 is DFQATT and CDR2 SNEGSKA (reference sequence). V shed 5 bases and J shed 0 bases, with 11 bases lying between them. Here the CDR3 reads CSAFSGFSNQPQHF. CDR3 sequence (DNA): TGCAGTGCTTTCTCCGGATTTAGCAATCAGCCCCAGCATTTT.

V gene TRBV29-1 combines with J gene TRBJ2-5; D unresolved. Per germline, CDR1 SQVTM and CDR2 ANQGSEA. V was cut by 6 bases and J by 0 bases, with 11 bases left in between. This CDR3 is built from 13 residues. The CDR3 loop reads CSVFAYYQETQYF. The DNA of the CDR3 is TGCAGCGTGTTTGCCTATTACCAAGAGACCCAGTACTTC. Full variable domain (rest looked up from reference TRBV29-1 and TRBJ2-5): SAVISQKPSRDICQRGTSLTIQCQVDSQVTMMFWYRQQPGQSLTLIATANQGSEATYESGFVIDKFPISRPNLTFSTLTVSNMSPEDSSIYLCSVFAYYQETQYFGPGTRLLVL.

As DNA, the CDR3 is TGTGCCAGCAGCCAAGATAAGCGGAATAGCGAGAACACTGAAGCTTTCTTT. It codes for CASSQDKRNSENTEAFF. V is TRBV3-1 and J is TRBJ1-1; no reliable D call. Germline V gene sequence: CDR1 LGHDT, CDR2 YNNKEL (reference sequence). This CDR3 comprises 17 residues. The V end was cut by 0 bases, the J end by 1 base, with 15 bases between.

The V gene is TRBV5-1, the J gene TRBJ2-7; D assignment may be TRBD1 or TRBD2 (5 bases each). Trimming took off 4 bases at V and 1 base at J, with 9 bases between the two ends. Germline V gene lookup returns CDR1 SGHRS and CDR2 YFSETQ. This CDR3 has 13 residues. The CDR3 loop is CASSPGASYEQYF. The CDR3 DNA follows: TGCGCCAGCAGCCCCGGGGCTTCCTACGAGCAGTACTTC.

This sequence joins TRBV6-6 and TRBJ2-3; TRBD2 agrees at 10 bases. V trimming: 2 bases; J trimming: 6 bases; junction bases outside the gene matches: 8. Looked up from germline, CDR1 is MNHNY and CDR2 is SVGAGI (reference sequence). This CDR3 has 16 amino acids. The DNA for the CDR3 is TGTGCCAGCAGTTACGCCCTAGCGGGGGATCCGGATACGCAGTATTTT. Residues: CASSYALAGDPDTQYF.

The J gene is TRBJ1-2, the V gene TRBV29-1; D may be TRBD1 (5 bases). The CDR3 length is 12 residues. Germline V gives CDR1 SQVTM, CDR2 ANQGSEA. V gave up 4 bases and J gave up 0 bases, with 6 bases separating them. CDR3 nucleotide sequence: TGCAGCGTTGGACAGCCTAACTATGGCTACACCTTC. Its protein is CSVGQPNYGYTF.